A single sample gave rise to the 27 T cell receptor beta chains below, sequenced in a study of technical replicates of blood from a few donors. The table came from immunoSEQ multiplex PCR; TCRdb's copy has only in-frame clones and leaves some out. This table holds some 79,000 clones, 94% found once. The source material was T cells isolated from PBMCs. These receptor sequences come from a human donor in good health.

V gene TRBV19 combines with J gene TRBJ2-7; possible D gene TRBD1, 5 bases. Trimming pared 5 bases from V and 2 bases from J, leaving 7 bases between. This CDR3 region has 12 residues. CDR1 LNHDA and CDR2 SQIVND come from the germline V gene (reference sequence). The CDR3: CASSQDTYEQYF. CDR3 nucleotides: TGTGCCAGTAGTCAGGACACCTACGAGCAGTACTTC.

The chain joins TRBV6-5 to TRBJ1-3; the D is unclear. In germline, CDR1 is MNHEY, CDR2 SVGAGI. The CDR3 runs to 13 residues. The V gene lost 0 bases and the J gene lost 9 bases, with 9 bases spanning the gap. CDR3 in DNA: TGTGCCAGCAGTTACTCGTCCCGAGGCACCATATATTTT. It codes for CASSYSSRGTIYF.

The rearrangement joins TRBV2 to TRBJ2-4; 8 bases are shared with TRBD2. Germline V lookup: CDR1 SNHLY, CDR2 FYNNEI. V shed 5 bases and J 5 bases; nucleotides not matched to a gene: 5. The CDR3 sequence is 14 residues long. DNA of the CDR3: TGTGCCAGCAGTTTCACTAGCGGAGAAAACATTCAGTACTTC. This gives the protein CASSFTSGENIQYF. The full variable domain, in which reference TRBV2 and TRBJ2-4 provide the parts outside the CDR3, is EPEVTQTPSHQVTQMGQEVILRCVPISNHLYFYWYRQILGQKVEFLVSFYNNEISEKSEIFDDQFSVERPDGSNFTLKIRSTKLEDSAMYFCASSFTSGENIQYFGAGTRLSVL.

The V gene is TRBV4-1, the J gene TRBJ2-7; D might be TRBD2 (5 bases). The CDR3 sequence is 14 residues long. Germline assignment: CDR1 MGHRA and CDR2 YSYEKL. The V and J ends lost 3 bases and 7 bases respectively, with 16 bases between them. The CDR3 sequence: CASSHAAGQSEQYF. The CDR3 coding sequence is TGCGCCAGCAGCCACGCGGCGGGTCAGAGTGAGCAGTACTTC.

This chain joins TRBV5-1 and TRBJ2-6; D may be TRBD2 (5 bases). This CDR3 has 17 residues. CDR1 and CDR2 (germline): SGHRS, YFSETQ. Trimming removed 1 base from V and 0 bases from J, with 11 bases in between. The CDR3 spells CASSLTIGVSGANVLTF. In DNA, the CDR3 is TGCGCCAGCAGCTTGACTATCGGGGTCTCTGGGGCCAACGTCCTGACTTTC.

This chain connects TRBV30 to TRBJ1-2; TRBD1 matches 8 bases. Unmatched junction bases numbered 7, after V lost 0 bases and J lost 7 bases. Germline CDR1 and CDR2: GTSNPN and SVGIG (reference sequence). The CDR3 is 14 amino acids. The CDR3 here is CAWSVPDRDPGYTF. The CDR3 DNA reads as TGTGCCTGGAGTGTACCGGACAGGGACCCTGGCTACACCTTC. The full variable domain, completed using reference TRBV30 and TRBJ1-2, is SQTIHQWPATLVQPVGSPLSLECTVEGTSNPNLYWYRQAAGRGLQLLFYSVGIGQISSEVPQNLSASRPQDRQFILSSKKLLLSDSGFYLCAWSVPDRDPGYTFGSGTRLTVV.

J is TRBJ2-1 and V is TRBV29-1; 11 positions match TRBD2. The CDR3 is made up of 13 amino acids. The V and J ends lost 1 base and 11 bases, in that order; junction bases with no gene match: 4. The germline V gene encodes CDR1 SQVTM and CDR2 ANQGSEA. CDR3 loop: CSVEVAGGYQQFF. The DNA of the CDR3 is TGCAGCGTTGAAGTAGCGGGGGGGTATCAGCAGTTCTTC.

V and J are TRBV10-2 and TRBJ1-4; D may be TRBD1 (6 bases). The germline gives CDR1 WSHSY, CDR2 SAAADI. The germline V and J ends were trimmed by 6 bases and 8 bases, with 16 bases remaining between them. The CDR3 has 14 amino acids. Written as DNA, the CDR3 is TGCGCCAGCAGGGATACAGGGCGGGAGGAAAAACTGTTTTTT. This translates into CASRDTGREEKLFF.

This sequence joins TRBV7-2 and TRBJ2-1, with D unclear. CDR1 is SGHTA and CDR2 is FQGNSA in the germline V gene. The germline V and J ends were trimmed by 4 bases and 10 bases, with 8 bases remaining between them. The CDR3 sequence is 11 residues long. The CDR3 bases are TGTGCCAGCAGCTCGGCGGTGGAGCAGTTCTTC. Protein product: CASSSAVEQFF.

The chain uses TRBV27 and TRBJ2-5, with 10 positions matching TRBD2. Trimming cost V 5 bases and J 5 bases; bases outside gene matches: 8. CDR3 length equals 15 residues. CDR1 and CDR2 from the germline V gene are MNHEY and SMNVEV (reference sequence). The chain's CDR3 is CASSDSGRWQETQYF. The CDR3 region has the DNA TGTGCCAGCAGTGATAGCGGGAGGTGGCAGGAGACCCAGTACTTC.

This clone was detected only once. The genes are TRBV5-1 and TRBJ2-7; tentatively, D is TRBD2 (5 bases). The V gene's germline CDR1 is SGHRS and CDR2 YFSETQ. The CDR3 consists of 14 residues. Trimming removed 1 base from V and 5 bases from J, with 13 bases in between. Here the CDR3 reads CASSLRWEWNEQYF. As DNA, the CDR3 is TGCGCCAGCAGCTTGAGGTGGGAGTGGAACGAGCAGTACTTC.

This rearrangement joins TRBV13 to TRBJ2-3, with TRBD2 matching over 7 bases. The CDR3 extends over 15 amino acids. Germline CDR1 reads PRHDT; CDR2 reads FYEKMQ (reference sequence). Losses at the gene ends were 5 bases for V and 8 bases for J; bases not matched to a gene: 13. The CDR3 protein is CASSPPVSGGGTQYF. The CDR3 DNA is TGTGCCAGCAGCCCCCCCGTATCGGGAGGTGGTACGCAGTATTTT. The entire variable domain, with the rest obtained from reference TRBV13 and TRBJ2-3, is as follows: AAGVIQSPRHLIKEKRETATLKCYPIPRHDTVYWYQQGPGQDPQFLISFYEKMQSDKGSIPDRFSAQQFSDYHSELNMSSLELGDSALYFCASSPPVSGGGTQYFGPGTRLTVL.

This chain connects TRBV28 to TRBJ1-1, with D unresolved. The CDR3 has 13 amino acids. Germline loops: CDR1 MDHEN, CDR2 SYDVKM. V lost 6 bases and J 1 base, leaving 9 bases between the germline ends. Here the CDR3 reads CASSRNRNTEAFF. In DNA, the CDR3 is TGTGCCAGCAGCCGAAACAGGAACACTGAAGCTTTCTTT.

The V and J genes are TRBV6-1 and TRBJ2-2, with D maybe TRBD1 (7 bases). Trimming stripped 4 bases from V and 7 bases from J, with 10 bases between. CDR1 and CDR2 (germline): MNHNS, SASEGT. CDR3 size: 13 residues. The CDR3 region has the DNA TGTGCCAGCAGTGCAGGGGGGTACGGGGAGCTGTTTTTT. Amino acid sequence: CASSAGGYGELFF.

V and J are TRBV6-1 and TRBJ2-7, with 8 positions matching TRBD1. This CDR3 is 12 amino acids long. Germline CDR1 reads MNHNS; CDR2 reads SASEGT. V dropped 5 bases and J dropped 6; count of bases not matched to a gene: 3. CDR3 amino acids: CASSRGQGEQYF. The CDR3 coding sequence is TGTGCCAGCAGTAGAGGACAGGGCGAGCAGTACTTC.

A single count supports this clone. The CDR3 nucleotides are TGCGCCAGCAGCTCATTGCCTCAGGGTAGCGGGAACACTGAAGCTTTCTTT. Protein sequence: CASSSLPQGSGNTEAFF. The V gene is TRBV5-1, the J gene TRBJ1-1; possible D gene TRBD1, 5 bases. Per the germline V gene, CDR1 is SGHRS and CDR2 is YFSETQ. V shed 3 bases and J shed 1 base, with 19 bases lying between them. The CDR3 covers 17 residues. Full variable domain (rest looked up from reference TRBV5-1 and TRBJ1-1): KAGVTQTPRYLIKTRGQQVTLSCSPISGHRSVSWYQQTPGQGLQFLFEYFSETQRNKGNFPGRFSGRQFSNSRSEMNVSTLELGDSALYLCASSSLPQGSGNTEAFFGQGTRLTVV.

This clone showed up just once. The CDR3 DNA reads TGCGCCAGCAGTGAGTCTGGGACAGGGGGAGGCCAGCCCCAGCATTTT. Translated, it gives CASSESGTGGGQPQHF. The chain carries TRBV10-2 and TRBJ1-5, with 11 bases lining up with TRBD1. Germline assignment: CDR1 WSHSY and CDR2 SAAADI. V was clipped by 0 bases and J by 7 bases; unmatched bases: 5. The CDR3 sequence is 16 residues long.

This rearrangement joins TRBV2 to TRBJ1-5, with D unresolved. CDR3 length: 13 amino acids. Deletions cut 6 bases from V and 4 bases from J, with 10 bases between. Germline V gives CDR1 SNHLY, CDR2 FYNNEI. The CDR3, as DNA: TGTGCCAGCAGCCGACGGGAAAATCAGCCCCAGCATTTT. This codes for CASSRRENQPQHF. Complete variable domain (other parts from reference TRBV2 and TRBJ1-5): EPEVTQTPSHQVTQMGQEVILRCVPISNHLYFYWYRQILGQKVEFLVSFYNNEISEKSEIFDDQFSVERPDGSNFTLKIRSTKLEDSAMYFCASSRRENQPQHFGDGTRLSIL.

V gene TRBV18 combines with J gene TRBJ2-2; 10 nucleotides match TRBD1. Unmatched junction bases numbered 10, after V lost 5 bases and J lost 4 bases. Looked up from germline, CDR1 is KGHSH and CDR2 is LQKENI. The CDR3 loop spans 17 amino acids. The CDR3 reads CASSTNPGQGVTGELFF. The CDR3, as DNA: TGTGCCAGCTCAACAAACCCCGGACAGGGGGTCACCGGGGAGCTGTTTTTT.

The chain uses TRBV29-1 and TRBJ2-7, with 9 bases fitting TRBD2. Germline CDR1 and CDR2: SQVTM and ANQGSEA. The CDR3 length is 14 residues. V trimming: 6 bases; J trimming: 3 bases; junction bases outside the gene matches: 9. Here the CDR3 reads CSVETSGRLYEQYF. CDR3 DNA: TGCAGCGTCGAAACCAGCGGGAGGCTCTACGAGCAGTACTTC.

The CDR3 spells CASSQTLNEKLFF. The CDR3 region has the DNA TGCGCCAGCAGCCAAACTCTTAATGAAAAACTGTTTTTT. The V call is TRBV4-1, the J call TRBJ1-4; D is undetermined. The CDR3 consists of 13 residues. Looked up from germline, CDR1 is MGHRA and CDR2 is YSYEKL. Between the trimmed V and J ends, which lost 2 bases and 4 bases, there was a span of 5 bases.

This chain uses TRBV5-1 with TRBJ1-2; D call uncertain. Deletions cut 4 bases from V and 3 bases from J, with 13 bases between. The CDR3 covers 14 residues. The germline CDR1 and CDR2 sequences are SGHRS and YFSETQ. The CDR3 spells CASSPGPYDYGYTF. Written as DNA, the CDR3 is TGCGCCAGCAGCCCTGGGCCCTACGACTATGGCTACACCTTC.

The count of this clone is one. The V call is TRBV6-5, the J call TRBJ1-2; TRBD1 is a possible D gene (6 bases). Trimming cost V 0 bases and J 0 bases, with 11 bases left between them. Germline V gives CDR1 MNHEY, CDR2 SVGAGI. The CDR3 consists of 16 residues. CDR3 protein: CASSYSGTHANYGYTF. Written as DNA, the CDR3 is TGTGCCAGCAGTTACTCCGGGACACATGCTAACTATGGCTACACCTTC.

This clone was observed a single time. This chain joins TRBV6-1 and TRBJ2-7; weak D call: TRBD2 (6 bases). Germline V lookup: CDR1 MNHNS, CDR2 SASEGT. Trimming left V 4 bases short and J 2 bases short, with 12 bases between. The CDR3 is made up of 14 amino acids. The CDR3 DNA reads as TGTGCCAGCAGTGCGCTAGCGAGAACCTACGAGCAGTACTTC. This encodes CASSALARTYEQYF.

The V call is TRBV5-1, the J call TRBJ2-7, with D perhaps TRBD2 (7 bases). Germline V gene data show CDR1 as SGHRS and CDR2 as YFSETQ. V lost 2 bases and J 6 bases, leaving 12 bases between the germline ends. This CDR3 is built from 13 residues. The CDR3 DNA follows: TGCGCCAGCAGCTTTAACAGGGAGGGCGAGCAGTACTTC. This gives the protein CASSFNREGEQYF.

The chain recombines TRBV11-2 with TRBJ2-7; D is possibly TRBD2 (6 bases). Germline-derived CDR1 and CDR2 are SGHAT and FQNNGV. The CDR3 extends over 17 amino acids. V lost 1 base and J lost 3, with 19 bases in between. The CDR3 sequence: CASSLGSSGVLYYEQYF. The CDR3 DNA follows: TGTGCCAGCAGCTTAGGTTCTTCGGGAGTTCTCTACTACGAGCAGTACTTC. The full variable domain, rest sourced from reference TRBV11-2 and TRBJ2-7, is EAGVAQSPRYKIIEKRQSVAFWCNPISGHATLYWYQQILGQGPKLLIQFQNNGVVDDSQLPKDRFSAERLKGVDSTLKIQPAKLEDSAVYLCASSLGSSGVLYYEQYFGPGTRLTVT.

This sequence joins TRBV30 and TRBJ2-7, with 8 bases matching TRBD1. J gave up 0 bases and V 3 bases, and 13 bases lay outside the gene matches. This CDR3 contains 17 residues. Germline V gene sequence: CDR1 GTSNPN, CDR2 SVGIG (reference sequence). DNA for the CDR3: TGTGCCTGGAGGGGGGATGGACAGGGTTCAAGCTCCTACGAGCAGTACTTC. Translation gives CAWRGDGQGSSSYEQYF.